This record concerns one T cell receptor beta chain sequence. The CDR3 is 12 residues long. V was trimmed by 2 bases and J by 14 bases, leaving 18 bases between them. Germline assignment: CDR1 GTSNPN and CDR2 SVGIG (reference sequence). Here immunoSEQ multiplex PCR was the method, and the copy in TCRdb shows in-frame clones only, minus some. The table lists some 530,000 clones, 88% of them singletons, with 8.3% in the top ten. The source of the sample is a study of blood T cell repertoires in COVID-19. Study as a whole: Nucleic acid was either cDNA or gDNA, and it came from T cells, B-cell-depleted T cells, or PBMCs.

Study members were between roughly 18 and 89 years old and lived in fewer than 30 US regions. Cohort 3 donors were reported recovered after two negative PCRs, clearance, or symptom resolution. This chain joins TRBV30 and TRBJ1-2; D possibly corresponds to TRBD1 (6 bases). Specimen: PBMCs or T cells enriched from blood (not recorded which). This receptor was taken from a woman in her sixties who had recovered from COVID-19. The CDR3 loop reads CAWSQTGTPQTF. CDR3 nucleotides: TGTGCCTGGAGTCAAACGGGGACACCTCAAACCTTC.